These 18 T cell receptor beta chains share one sample of origin, sequenced in a study of T cell responses to AZD1222 COVID-19 vaccine. Here immunoSEQ multiplex PCR was the method, and the copy in TCRdb shows in-frame clones only, minus some. The sample lists approximately 190,000 clones, roughly 90% occurring once. The sample was peripheral blood, taken on day 0 of AZD1222 vaccination. These receptors were collected from an adult in good health.

This chain links TRBV9 with TRBJ2-5; 13 bases fit TRBD2. V shed 3 bases and J 5 bases; nucleotides not matched to a gene: 10. CDR1 and CDR2 (germline): SGDLS, YYNGEE. The CDR3 is 17 amino acids. The CDR3 DNA follows: TGTGCCAGCAGCGAAGACACCGGACTAGCGGGAGAGGAGACCCAGTACTTC. It is translated as CASSEDTGLAGEETQYF. The full variable domain, with the rest looked up from reference TRBV9 and TRBJ2-5, is DSGVTQTPKHLITATGQRVTLRCSPRSGDLSVYWYQQSLDQGLQFLIQYYNGEERAKGNILERFSAQQFPDLHSELNLSSLELGDSALYFCASSEDTGLAGEETQYFGPGTRLLVL.

The chain links TRBV10-1 to TRBJ2-3; D perhaps matches TRBD2 (6 bases). Germline assignment: CDR1 WNHNN and CDR2 SYGVQD (reference sequence). V was pared by 8 bases and J by 2 bases, with 14 bases between. The CDR3 length is 14 residues. The CDR3 DNA sequence: TGCGCCAGCCGGGGTAGCGGATCCACAGATACGCAGTATTTT. Translating it yields CASRGSGSTDTQYF.

V gene TRBV11-2 combines with J gene TRBJ2-7; D not certain. The CDR3 is made up of 15 amino acids. Germline assignment: CDR1 SGHAT and CDR2 FQNNGV. Trimming stripped 2 bases from V and 6 bases from J, with 17 bases between. The CDR3, as DNA: TGTGCCAGCAGCTTACGTGACGGTTCTTTGGGCGAGCAGTACTTC. Translated: CASSLRDGSLGEQYF.

This clone came up once. The CDR3, as DNA: TGTGCCACCAGTGATGGACGGAACCCGGGACTAGCGAATTACAATGAGCAGTTCTTC. As protein: CATSDGRNPGLANYNEQFF. The chain uses TRBV24-1 and TRBJ2-1; 10 bases agree with TRBD2. The trim removed 3 bases at V and 4 bases at J, leaving 14 bases unmatched. The CDR3 runs 19 residues. CDR1 KGHDR and CDR2 SFDVKD come from the germline V gene.

The rearrangement links TRBV2 to TRBJ1-5; TRBD1 matches at 7 bases. V was clipped by 2 bases and J by 0 bases; unmatched bases: 4. Germline CDR1 SNHLY, CDR2 FYNNEI. The CDR3 has 16 residues. In DNA form, the CDR3 reads TGTGCCAGCAGTGAAACAGGGGAATATAGCAATCAGCCCCAGCATTTT. Translated, it gives CASSETGEYSNQPQHF.

V gene TRBV9 combines with J gene TRBJ2-2; weak D call: TRBD2 (6 bases). Trimming took off 0 bases at V and 6 bases at J, with 9 bases between the two ends. This CDR3 contains 14 residues. The V gene's germline CDR1 is SGDLS and CDR2 YYNGEE. CDR3 residues: CASSVAEGSGELFF. Here the CDR3 DNA reads TGTGCCAGCAGCGTAGCGGAGGGGTCCGGGGAGCTGTTTTTT.

This clone came up once. The chain recombines TRBV19 with TRBJ2-5, with D maybe TRBD1 (6 bases). Germline CDR1 is LNHDA and CDR2 is SQIVND (reference sequence). V shed 10 bases and J shed 1 base, with 19 bases lying between them. The CDR3 length is 15 residues. The DNA for the CDR3 is TGTGCCACGGTTTGGAAGGGGGAACCCCAAGAGACCCAGTACTTC. This sequence encodes CATVWKGEPQETQYF.

The V and J genes are TRBV7-9 and TRBJ1-2; TRBD1 agrees at 10 bases. The CDR3 is made up of 15 amino acids. Germline trimming cut 4 bases from V and 4 bases from J; bases unmatched to any gene: 6. CDR1 is SEHNR and CDR2 is FQNEAQ in the germline V gene (reference sequence). Written as DNA, the CDR3 is TGTGCCAGCAGCTCAGGGACAGGGGACTCCTATGGCTACACCTTC. Its protein is CASSSGTGDSYGYTF.

The chain is built from TRBV5-1 and TRBJ2-3, with no clear D. In germline, CDR1 is SGHRS, CDR2 YFSETQ. The CDR3 runs to 16 residues. The V end lost 0 bases, the J end lost 0 bases, and 11 bases lay between the germline ends. CDR3 region: CASSLGYSGSTDTQYF. The CDR3 DNA reads as TGCGCCAGCAGCTTGGGGTATTCGGGTAGCACAGATACGCAGTATTTT. Using reference TRBV5-1 and TRBJ2-3 for the parts outside the CDR3, the full variable domain is KAGVTQTPRYLIKTRGQQVTLSCSPISGHRSVSWYQQTPGQGLQFLFEYFSETQRNKGNFPGRFSGRQFSNSRSEMNVSTLELGDSALYLCASSLGYSGSTDTQYFGPGTRLTVL.

The chain links TRBV5-1 to TRBJ2-1; 11 nucleotides agree with TRBD2. There are 16 residues in the CDR3. V was clipped by 0 bases and J by 9 bases; unmatched bases: 8. CDR1 and CDR2 from the germline V gene are SGHRS and YFSETQ. The CDR3 loop is CASSLADSGGASEQFF. In DNA, the CDR3 is TGCGCCAGCAGCTTGGCCGATAGCGGGGGGGCCAGTGAGCAGTTCTTC.

The CDR3 bases are TGCGCCAGCCAGGAGGACACAACTAACTATGGCTACACCTTC. Translation: CASQEDTTNYGYTF. This rearrangement joins TRBV5-1 to TRBJ1-2; D might be TRBD1 (5 bases). CDR1 is SGHRS, CDR2 YFSETQ, per germline. This CDR3 contains 14 residues. V dropped 7 bases and J dropped 0 bases, with 13 bases sitting between them. The variable domain in full, completed from reference TRBV5-1 and TRBJ1-2, reads KAGVTQTPRYLIKTRGQQVTLSCSPISGHRSVSWYQQTPGQGLQFLFEYFSETQRNKGNFPGRFSGRQFSNSRSEMNVSTLELGDSALYLCASQEDTTNYGYTFGSGTRLTVV.

CDR3 nucleotides: TGTGCCAGCAGTCGGGAGGTAGCGGGTCCCTCCGCCGAGCAGTACTTC. Amino acids: CASSREVAGPSAEQYF. The chain combines TRBV28 with TRBJ2-7, with TRBD2 matching over 7 bases. This CDR3 region has 16 residues. CDR1 is MDHEN, CDR2 SYDVKM, per germline. The junction had 16 bases not matched to a gene; V was cut back by 5 bases and J by 6 bases.

This chain joins TRBV15 and TRBJ1-5; a weak D match, TRBD1 (6 bases). Trimming shortened V by 3 bases and J by 7 bases, and 19 bases separated the two germline ends. Looked up from germline, CDR1 is LNHNV and CDR2 is YYDKDF (reference sequence). This CDR3 spans 16 amino acids. The DNA for the CDR3 is TGTGCCACCAGCAGCCGAACAGGGTCTGTTTGGCAGCCCCAGCATTTT. Translating it yields CATSSRTGSVWQPQHF.

The V call is TRBV21-1, the J call TRBJ2-1; the table's D gene call, TRBD1, was not cross checked with the DNA. TRBV21-1 represents a pseudogene. CDR3 size: 18 residues. The chain's CDR3 is CASSKAHKQGRIYNEQFF. CDR3 in DNA: TGTGCCAGCAGCAAAGCCCATAAACAGGGTCGGATATACAATGAGCAGTTCTTC.

The CDR3 here is CASSLASGDTDTQYF. CDR3 sequence (DNA): TGCGCCAGCAGCTTGGCTAGCGGGGACACAGATACGCAGTATTTT. The chain joins TRBV5-1 to TRBJ2-3; 9 bases map to TRBD2. J was trimmed by 2 bases and V by 0 bases; bases with no gene match: 1. CDR3 length: 15 amino acids. The V gene's germline CDR1 is SGHRS and CDR2 YFSETQ.

V usage is TRBV7-8 and J usage is TRBJ1-2; TRBD1 matches at 12 bases. The CDR3 is made up of 17 amino acids. The trim removed 4 bases at V and 7 bases at J, leaving 13 bases unmatched. Germline V gives CDR1 SGHVS, CDR2 FQNEAQ. The CDR3 reads CASSSRLTGTGGPGYTF. In DNA form, the CDR3 reads TGTGCCAGCAGCTCACGATTGACCGGGACAGGGGGCCCTGGCTACACCTTC.

The rearrangement joins TRBV7-9 to TRBJ2-7; D may correspond to TRBD1 or TRBD2 (5 bases each). The CDR3 sequence is 16 residues long. CDR1 is SEHNR and CDR2 is FQNEAQ in the germline V gene (reference sequence). The V end lost 1 base, the J end lost 3 bases, and 16 bases lay between the germline ends. Written as DNA, the CDR3 is TGTGCCAGCAGCTTAGTCAGGGACCGTGGAGGCTACGAGCAGTACTTC. Translating gives CASSLVRDRGGYEQYF.

The chain joins TRBV12-5 to TRBJ2-5; D remains unclear. The CDR3 loop spans 13 amino acids. V dropped 2 bases and J dropped 5 bases, with 9 bases sitting between them. The germline V gene has CDR1 LGHNT and CDR2 FRNRAP. CDR3 nucleotide sequence: TGTGCTAGTGGTTTGATCCAGTGGGAGACCCAGTACTTC. The encoded protein is CASGLIQWETQYF.